This T cell receptor (beta chain) was sequenced for a study of T-cell memory formation after mild COVID-19 (dated by TCRdb to about 2021). Describing the broader study: TCR sequence clusters from the two donors were largely donor specific. T-cell clones expanding and contracting after mild COVID-19 in two donors were tracked by longitudinal TCRalpha and TCRbeta repertoire sequencing. The cohort was made up of two young adult volunteers, one female and one male, who were previously healthy. On the study overall, not on this receptor specifically: Contracting CD4+ clones were located mainly in the CM and EM memory subsets, whereas CD8+ clones were found to be enriched in EMRA. Clones that contracted from day 15 to 85 showed balanced CD4/CD8 phenotypes, whereas a second wave of clones that expanded from day 15 to 37 leaned towards CD4+. SARS-CoV-2 specificity was not confirmed for the second-wave clones peaking on day 37. The detection of some responding clones in pre-infection memory suggests that pre-existing cross-reactive memory T cells joined the SARS-CoV-2 response. Only two mild cases were covered in the study, and larger cohorts including severe cases with pre-infection samples were considered necessary.

Sequenced using an Illumina NovaSeq 6000. Using 5'RACE with constant-segment primers, TCRalpha and TCRbeta cDNA libraries were constructed, with sample barcodes and unique molecular identifiers added in the process. RNA was extracted from every sample with Trizol reagent. Amplification of the libraries took two PCR steps, and the second step added a second sample barcode plus Illumina TruSeq adapters. The libraries were sequenced on an Illumina NovaSeq using 2 x 150 bp paired-end reads. The study's own analysis went as follows. Demultiplexing of reads and collapsing into UMI-guided consensus sequences were performed with migec v1.2.7. Using mixcr v2.1.11, UMI consensuses were aligned to TRA and TRB V and J templates and then assembled into clonotypes. Expanded or contracted clonotypes were those called significant by both edgeR and NoisET, with noise models trained on biological replicates. For edgeR calls, the thresholds were a false discovery rate-adjusted p below 0.01 and a log2 fold-change of 1. PCA with hierarchical clustering of max-normalized trajectories of the 1000 most abundant clonotypes was used as exploratory dynamics analysis. Separately sequenced CD4+ and CD8+ repertoires were used to assign a CD4 or CD8 phenotype to each responding clone. TCRdb handled the public reads itself, with Q25 trimming in fastp and clone calling in MiXCR, and kept productive beta chains. Merged by CDR3 protein, the rows form single entries marked with the most common genes and DNA. TCRdb, rather than the study authors, made the V and J calls. This sample has roughly 200,000 distinct CDR3 sequences in its table, and over 20% of those were observed once. Roughly 23% of the sample is in the top ten clones.

Reading from cysteine to phenylalanine, the CDR3 counts 14 amino acids. Only the CDR3 region is kept as DNA, spanning 42 bases read in frame from base 1. V loses 8 bases of germline sequence and J loses 3 bases, and the interval between the two ends is 13 bases. Ficoll-Paque density gradient centrifugation was the method used to isolate PBMCs. Comments on this clonotype: The clone's antigen remains unknown. Base qualities were left out, and no much larger clone turns up one base away.

The receptor chain draws on TRBV12-3 or TRBV12-4 and TRBJ2-2; TRBD1 could be the D gene, as 6 bases match. The TCR originated in an adult woman who had mild COVID-19 (a few samples of this study predate the infection). The sample titles of this study are shuffled in the database, so cell type and time point are left out; the donor was told from shared clones. Sequencing was performed on PBMCs or a T cell subset sorted from them (not recorded which). At the DNA level, the sequence is TGTGCCAGCTCGTACAGGGCTGACACCGGGGAGCTGTTTTTT. It specifies CASSYRADTGELFF.